Detailed here is one T cell receptor beta chain. The V gene lost 4 bases and the J gene lost 10 bases, with 20 bases spanning the gap. This CDR3 spans 14 amino acids. Germline lookup yields CDR1 SGDLS and CDR2 YYNGEE. Sequenced by immunoSEQ multiplex PCR; TCRdb stores in-frame clones only, minus some. The data show 50,000 or so clones, 70% to 90% seen once. This entry is derived from a study of control samples from healthy donors and cancer patients. The chain joins TRBV9 to TRBJ1-1; D uncertain. The sample comprised blood. The TCR was taken from a man aged 45 to 65 in good health. CDR3 nucleotide sequence: TGTGCCAGCAGCCCTCCTTATTCCACGGAAGGAGCTTTCTTT. This translates into CASSPPYSTEGAFF. Full variable domain (rest looked up from reference TRBV9 and TRBJ1-1): DSGVTQTPKHLITATGQRVTLRCSPRSGDLSVYWYQQSLDQGLQFLIQYYNGEERAKGNILERFSAQQFPDLHSELNLSSLELGDSALYFCASSPPYSTEGAFFGQGTRLTVV.